The 27 T cell receptor beta chains given below trace back to one sample, sequenced in a study of response to subunit inactivated influenza vaccine. TCRdb re-derived calls from the RT-PCR reads in MiXCR, one entry per CDR3 protein. The profile shows roughly 500,000 distinct CDR3 sequences, 16% of them singletons. The sample here was CD4+ T cells sorted from PBMCs, taken approximately 25 months after vaccination. These receptors all stem from a man between 50 and 69 years old who received an inactivated influenza vaccine.

Only a few counts were recorded for this clonotype. The gene calls are TRBV15 and TRBJ2-1; D is possibly TRBD1 (5 bases). V was cut by 0 bases and J by 9 bases, with 9 bases left in between. The CDR3 has 13 residues. CDR1 is LNHNV, CDR2 YYDKDF, per germline (reference sequence). The CDR3 reads CATSRDAGLEQFF. The CDR3, as DNA: TGTGCCACCAGCAGAGATGCAGGGCTTGAGCAGTTCTTC.

This clonotype has just a few counts. The chain uses TRBV12-3 or TRBV12-4 and TRBJ2-5, with 10 bases fitting TRBD2. The CDR3 has 14 amino acids. Germline trimming cut 2 bases from V and 10 bases from J; bases unmatched to any gene: 7. CDR3: CASSLRSLAGIQYF. The CDR3 region has the DNA TGTGCCAGCAGTTTAAGGTCACTAGCGGGAATCCAGTACTTC.

Here the CDR3 reads CASSKGESASEQYF. As DNA, the CDR3 is TGTGCCAGCAGTAAAGGGGAATCGGCTAGCGAGCAGTACTTC. The J gene is TRBJ2-7, the V gene TRBV7-9; TRBD1 might be the D (5 bases). Germline V gives CDR1 SEHNR, CDR2 FQNEAQ (reference sequence). CDR3 length equals 14 residues. Trimming removed 6 bases from V and 6 bases from J, with 18 bases in between.

This clonotype was seen a few times. The rearrangement uses TRBV4-1 and TRBJ2-4; the D gene is possibly TRBD1 (5 bases). Trimming cost V 2 bases and J 0 bases, with 5 bases left between them. The CDR3 loop spans 14 amino acids. Germline CDR1 MGHRA, CDR2 YSYEKL. The CDR3 DNA follows: TGCGCCAGCAGCCAACAGGGAGCCAAAAACATTCAGTACTTC. Translation gives CASSQQGAKNIQYF.

The V call is TRBV5-1, the J call TRBJ2-5; a possible D gene is TRBD1 (6 bases). Germline V lookup: CDR1 SGHRS, CDR2 YFSETQ. V was shortened by 1 base and J by 1 base, with 11 bases between the two germline ends. CDR3 length: 15 residues. The CDR3 bases are TGCGCCAGCAGCTTGACTACAGGGAGCCAAGAGACCCAGTACTTC. Translated: CASSLTTGSQETQYF.

V gene TRBV20-1 combines with J gene TRBJ2-7; D may correspond to TRBD1 or TRBD2 (5 bases each). Germline assignment: CDR1 DFQATT and CDR2 SNEGSKA (reference sequence). The CDR3 runs 11 residues. V shed 7 bases and J shed 3 bases, with 10 bases lying between them. The CDR3 reads CSGRQGYEQYF. The CDR3 DNA is TGCAGTGGGAGGCAGGGCTACGAGCAGTACTTC.

The chain employs TRBV29-1 and TRBJ1-2; no clear D. This CDR3 has 15 residues. The germline V gene encodes CDR1 SQVTM and CDR2 ANQGSEA. V was pared by 6 bases and J by 3 bases, with 20 bases between. CDR3 protein: CSVGVGVEYHYGYTF. The CDR3 region has the DNA TGCAGCGTCGGCGTCGGTGTGGAGTACCACTATGGCTACACCTTC.

This chain connects TRBV12-3 or TRBV12-4 to TRBJ2-1; the match to TRBD1 covers 8 bases. Unmatched junction bases numbered 17, after V lost 6 bases and J lost 4 bases. The CDR3 is made up of 18 amino acids. The CDR3 is CASSRRQGPHIAYNEQFF. CDR3 bases: TGTGCCAGCAGCCGTCGACAGGGGCCACATATTGCTTACAATGAGCAGTTCTTC.

This chain uses TRBV11-1 with TRBJ1-2, with D possibly matching TRBD1 (5 bases). CDR1 and CDR2 from the germline V gene are SGHAT and FQDESV (reference sequence). The CDR3 totals 18 residues. V lost 1 base and J lost 2, with 20 bases in between. The DNA of the CDR3 is TGTGCCAGCAGCTTAGATTTTGGCAGGGCAGTGCGGAACTATGGCTACACCTTC. Residues: CASSLDFGRAVRNYGYTF. The full variable domain, in which reference TRBV11-1 and TRBJ1-2 provide the parts outside the CDR3, is EAEVAQSPRYKITEKSQAVAFWCDPISGHATLYWYRQILGQGPELLVQFQDESVVDDSQLPKDRFSAERLKGVDSTLKIQPAELGDSAMYLCASSLDFGRAVRNYGYTFGSGTRLTVV.

This chain connects TRBV7-2 to TRBJ1-6; D perhaps matches TRBD1 (5 bases). The CDR3 contains 12 residues. The germline V gene has CDR1 SGHTA and CDR2 FQGNSA. V was pared by 5 bases and J by 11 bases, with 10 bases between. The DNA for the CDR3 is TGTGCCAGCAGCACCCAGGGCACACCCCTCCACTTT. Its translation is CASSTQGTPLHF.

The rearrangement links TRBV12-3 or TRBV12-4 to TRBJ1-6; maybe TRBD1 (5 bases). This CDR3 spans 15 amino acids. V was pared by 1 base and J by 6 bases, with 10 bases between. The CDR3 DNA reads TGTGCCAGCAGTTTAGGCAGGGCCTCTAATTCACCCCTCCACTTT. Translated: CASSLGRASNSPLHF.

This clonotype was counted between two and nine times. This chain joins TRBV12-3 or TRBV12-4 and TRBJ2-3; 7 bases match TRBD2. This CDR3 has 17 amino acids. The J segment lost 2 bases and the V segment lost 6 bases, leaving 14 bases of the junction unmatched. The CDR3 sequence: CASSRGGGGPYTDTQYF. Written as DNA, the CDR3 is TGTGCCAGCAGCCGCGGTGGCGGGGGACCATACACAGATACGCAGTATTTT.

The rearrangement links TRBV7-9 to TRBJ2-3; D is ambiguous. The CDR3 totals 12 residues. The V end lost 7 bases, the J end lost 3 bases, and 8 bases lay between the germline ends. Germline CDR1 SEHNR, CDR2 FQNEAQ (reference sequence). CDR3 sequence reads: CASTEGTDTQYF. CDR3 in DNA: TGTGCCAGCACCGAAGGAACAGATACGCAGTATTTT.

The V and J genes are TRBV10-3 and TRBJ2-1; no reliable D call. With 6 bases removed from V and 5 bases from J, the gap between germline ends came to 8 bases. This CDR3 spans 12 amino acids. CDR1 is ENHRY, CDR2 SYGVKD, per germline. The CDR3 reads CAIRALDNEQFF. The CDR3 DNA reads as TGTGCCATCAGGGCCCTCGACAATGAGCAGTTCTTC.

This clonotype was counted a few times. The chain uses TRBV12-3 or TRBV12-4 and TRBJ2-1; no reliable D call. Trimming removed 6 bases at V and 0 bases at J, with 27 bases between. There are 20 residues in the CDR3. The CDR3 region has the DNA TGTGCCAGCAGGTCCTTAAGAGGCGGAGTCGGAACAGCCTCCTACAATGAGCAGTTCTTC. Encoded protein: CASRSLRGGVGTASYNEQFF.

This clonotype has just a few counts. The V call is TRBV20-1, the J call TRBJ2-5; possible D gene TRBD1, 6 bases. V was shortened by 6 bases and J by 4 bases, with 18 bases between the two germline ends. Germline V gives CDR1 DFQATT, CDR2 SNEGSKA (reference sequence). This CDR3 is 14 amino acids long. The DNA for the CDR3 is TGCAGTGCGTCGGACAGACCGCCCCGAGAGACCCAGTACTTC. It codes for CSASDRPPRETQYF.

This clonotype was detected a few times. The DNA for the CDR3 is TGCGCCAGCAGCCTAACGGGGACTAGCGGGAGCTACGAGCAGTACTTC. It codes for CASSLTGTSGSYEQYF. The chain couples TRBV5-1 to TRBJ2-7; 14 bases are a match to TRBD2. Looked up from germline, CDR1 is SGHRS and CDR2 is YFSETQ. J gave up 3 bases and V 4 bases, and 6 bases lay outside the gene matches. The CDR3 extends over 16 amino acids.

This clonotype came up a few times. The rearrangement joins TRBV12-3 or TRBV12-4 to TRBJ1-3; D call uncertain. Between the trimmed V and J ends, which lost 3 bases and 3 bases, there was a span of 6 bases. This CDR3 spans 13 amino acids. The CDR3 loop reads CASSFEGGNTIYF. CDR3 coding DNA: TGTGCCAGCAGTTTTGAAGGTGGAAACACCATATATTTT.

The chain is built from TRBV10-3 and TRBJ2-1; no clear D. This CDR3 region has 13 residues. Between the trimmed V and J ends, which lost 7 bases and 4 bases, there was a span of 11 bases. Germline-derived CDR1 and CDR2 are ENHRY and SYGVKD. This CDR3 is CAIKTGLYNEQFF. As DNA, the CDR3 is TGTGCCATCAAAACGGGCTTATACAATGAGCAGTTCTTC.

This chain joins TRBV27 and TRBJ1-6; 8 nucleotides align to TRBD1. This CDR3 is built from 16 residues. Trimming removed 5 bases from V and 9 bases from J; junction bases left unmatched: 12. CDR1 is MNHEY, CDR2 SMNVEV, per germline (reference sequence). The CDR3 nucleotides read TGTGCCAGCAGTCTTTCCCCAAGGACAGGGAGTTCACCCCTCCACTTT. This encodes CASSLSPRTGSSPLHF.

The table lists this clonotype with a few counts. This chain uses TRBV10-3 with TRBJ2-6; TRBD1 aligns across 8 bases. This CDR3 region has 15 residues. Germline V gene data show CDR1 as ENHRY and CDR2 as SYGVKD. The V and J ends lost 6 bases and 2 bases, in that order; junction bases with no gene match: 3. The CDR3 bases are TGTGCCATCAGCGAACAGGGGGCTGGGGCCAACGTCCTGACTTTC. Translated, it gives CAISEQGAGANVLTF.

This clonotype has a handful of counts. This chain joins TRBV6-1 and TRBJ2-2; TRBD2 matches 13 bases. Germline-derived CDR1 and CDR2 are MNHNS and SASEGT. After removal of 6 bases from V and 8 bases from J, the junction contained 12 bases not matched to a gene. This CDR3 has 17 residues. The DNA of the CDR3 is TGTGCCAGCAGGTCACTAGCGGGAGGGCCCGATTCGGGGGAGCTGTTTTTT. Translating it yields CASRSLAGGPDSGELFF.

This clonotype was counted only a few times. The chain uses TRBV24-1 and TRBJ2-3; tentative D call: TRBD1 (6 bases). There are 17 residues in the CDR3. The germline CDR1 and CDR2 sequences are KGHDR and SFDVKD. V was shortened by 2 bases and J by 2 bases, with 16 bases between the two germline ends. The chain's CDR3 is CATSDSKTGTLTDTQYF. The DNA for the CDR3 is TGTGCCACCAGTGATTCGAAGACAGGAACTCTCACAGATACGCAGTATTTT.

This rearrangement joins TRBV28 to TRBJ2-4; 8 bases line up with TRBD2. This CDR3 is 14 amino acids long. Looked up from germline, CDR1 is MDHEN and CDR2 is SYDVKM. After removal of 6 bases from V and 10 bases from J, the junction contained 11 bases not matched to a gene. The CDR3 protein is CASSGRVRLGIQYF. Here the CDR3 DNA reads TGTGCCAGCAGCGGGAGGGTTCGGCTAGGTATTCAGTACTTC.

In its sample, this clonotype was seen a few times. Here the CDR3 DNA reads TGTGCCAGCTCACCGATCGAGGTCTCCTTCCGCTCTGGGGCCAACGTCCTGACTTTC. Protein product: CASSPIEVSFRSGANVLTF. The rearrangement links TRBV18 to TRBJ2-6, with D unresolved. The length of the CDR3 is 19 residues. CDR1 is KGHSH, CDR2 LQKENI, per germline. Deletions cut 3 bases from V and 0 bases from J, with 18 bases between. The variable domain in full, with the rest retrieved from reference TRBV18 and TRBJ2-6, is NAGVMQNPRHLVRRRGQEARLRCSPMKGHSHVYWYRQLPEEGLKFMVYLQKENIIDESGMPKERFSAEFPKEGPSILRIQQVVRGDSAAYFCASSPIEVSFRSGANVLTFGAGSRLTVL.

V gene TRBV7-2 combines with J gene TRBJ2-3; 9 bases line up with TRBD1. The length of the CDR3 is 12 residues. Germline CDR1 reads SGHTA; CDR2 reads FQGNSA. V shed 2 bases, J shed 13 bases, and the junction held 4 bases outside the gene matches. CDR3 nucleotides: TGTGCCAGCAGCTTAACGGGACAGGGAGAGTATTTT. It codes for CASSLTGQGEYF.

The chain joins TRBV7-2 to TRBJ2-2, with 8 bases matching TRBD2. After removal of 8 bases from V and 5 bases from J, the junction contained 10 bases not matched to a gene. CDR3 length: 15 amino acids. CDR1 and CDR2 (germline): SGHTA, FQGNSA. CDR3 bases: TGTGCCAGCCCCGGGGCGGGGGGAGTAACCGGGGAGCTGTTTTTT. The encoded protein is CASPGAGGVTGELFF.